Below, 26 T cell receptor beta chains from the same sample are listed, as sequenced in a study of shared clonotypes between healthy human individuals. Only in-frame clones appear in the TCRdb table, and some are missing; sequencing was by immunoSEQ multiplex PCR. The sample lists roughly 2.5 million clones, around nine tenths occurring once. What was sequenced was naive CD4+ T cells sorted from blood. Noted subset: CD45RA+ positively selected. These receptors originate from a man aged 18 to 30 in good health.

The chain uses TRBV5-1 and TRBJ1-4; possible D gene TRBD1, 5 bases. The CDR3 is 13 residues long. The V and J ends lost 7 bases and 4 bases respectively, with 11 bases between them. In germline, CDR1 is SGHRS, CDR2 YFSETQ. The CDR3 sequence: CASADTLNEKLFF. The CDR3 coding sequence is TGCGCCAGCGCGGACACGCTTAATGAAAAACTGTTTTTT.

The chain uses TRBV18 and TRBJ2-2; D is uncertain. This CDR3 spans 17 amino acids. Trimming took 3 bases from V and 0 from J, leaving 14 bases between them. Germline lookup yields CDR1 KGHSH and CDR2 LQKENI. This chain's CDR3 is CASSPQPTDANTGELFF. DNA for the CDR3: TGTGCCAGCTCACCCCAACCGACGGACGCGAACACCGGGGAGCTGTTTTTT.

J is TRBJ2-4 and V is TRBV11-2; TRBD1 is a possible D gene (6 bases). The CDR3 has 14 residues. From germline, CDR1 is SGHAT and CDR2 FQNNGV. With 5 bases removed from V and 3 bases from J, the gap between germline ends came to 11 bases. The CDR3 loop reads CASSAGVGKNIQYF. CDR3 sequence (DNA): TGTGCCAGCAGCGCAGGGGTCGGCAAAAACATTCAGTACTTC. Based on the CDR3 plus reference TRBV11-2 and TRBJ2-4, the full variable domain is EAGVAQSPRYKIIEKRQSVAFWCNPISGHATLYWYQQILGQGPKLLIQFQNNGVVDDSQLPKDRFSAERLKGVDSTLKIQPAKLEDSAVYLCASSAGVGKNIQYFGAGTRLSVL.

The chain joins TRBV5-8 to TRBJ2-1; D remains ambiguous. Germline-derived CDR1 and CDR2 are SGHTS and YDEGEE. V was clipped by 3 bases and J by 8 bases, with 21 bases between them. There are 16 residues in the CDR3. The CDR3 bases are TGTGCCAGCAGCTCCCGAGAAGGGCAACGCATCCATGAGCAGTTCTTC. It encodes CASSSREGQRIHEQFF.

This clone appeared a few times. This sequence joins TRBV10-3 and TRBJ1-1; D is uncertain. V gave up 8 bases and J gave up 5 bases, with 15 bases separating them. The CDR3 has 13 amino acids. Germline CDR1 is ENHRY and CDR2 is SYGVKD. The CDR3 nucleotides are TGTGCCATCGCAACGATTGGGTTTACTGAAGCTTTCTTT. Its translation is CAIATIGFTEAFF.

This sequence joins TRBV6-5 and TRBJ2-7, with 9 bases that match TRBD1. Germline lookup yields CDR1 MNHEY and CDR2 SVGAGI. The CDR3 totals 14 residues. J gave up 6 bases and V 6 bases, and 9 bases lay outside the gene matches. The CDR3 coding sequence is TGTGCCAGCAGGGGGACAGGGCCCCTGGGCGAGCAGTACTTC. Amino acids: CASRGTGPLGEQYF.

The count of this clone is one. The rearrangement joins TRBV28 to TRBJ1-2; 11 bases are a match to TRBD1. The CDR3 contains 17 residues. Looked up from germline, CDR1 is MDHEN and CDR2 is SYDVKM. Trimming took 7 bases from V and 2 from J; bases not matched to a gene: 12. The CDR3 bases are TGTGCCAGCAACCTCCGGGGACAGGGGGTCCAGAACTATGGCTACACCTTC. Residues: CASNLRGQGVQNYGYTF.

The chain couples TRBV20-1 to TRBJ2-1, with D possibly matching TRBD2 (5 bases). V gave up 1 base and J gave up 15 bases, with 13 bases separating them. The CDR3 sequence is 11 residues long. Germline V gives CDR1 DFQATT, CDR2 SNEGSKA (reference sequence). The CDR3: CSARVGLATFF. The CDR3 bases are TGCAGTGCTAGAGTAGGTCTAGCAACGTTCTTC.

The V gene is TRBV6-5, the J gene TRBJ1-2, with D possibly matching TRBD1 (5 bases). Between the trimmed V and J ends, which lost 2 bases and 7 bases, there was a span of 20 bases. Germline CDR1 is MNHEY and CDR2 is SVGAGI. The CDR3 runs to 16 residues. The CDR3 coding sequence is TGTGCCAGCAGTTACAATTCCGGGGGAGGTGTTATTGGCTACACCTTC. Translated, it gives CASSYNSGGGVIGYTF.

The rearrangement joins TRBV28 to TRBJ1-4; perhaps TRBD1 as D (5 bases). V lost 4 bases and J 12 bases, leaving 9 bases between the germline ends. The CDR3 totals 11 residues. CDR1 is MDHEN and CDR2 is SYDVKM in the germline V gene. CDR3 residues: CASSSRGELFF. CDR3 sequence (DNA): TGTGCCAGCAGTTCTCGAGGGGAACTGTTTTTT.

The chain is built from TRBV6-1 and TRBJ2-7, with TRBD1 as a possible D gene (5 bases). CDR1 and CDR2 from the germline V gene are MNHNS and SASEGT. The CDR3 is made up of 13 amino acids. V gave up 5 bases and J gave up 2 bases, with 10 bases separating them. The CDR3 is CASSTGYAYEQYF. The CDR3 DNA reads TGTGCCAGCAGTACAGGTTACGCCTACGAGCAGTACTTC.

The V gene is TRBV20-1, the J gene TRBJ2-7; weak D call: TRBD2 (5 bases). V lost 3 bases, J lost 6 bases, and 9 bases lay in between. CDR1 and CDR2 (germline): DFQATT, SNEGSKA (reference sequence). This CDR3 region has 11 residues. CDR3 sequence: CSARSGIEQYF. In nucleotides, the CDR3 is TGCAGTGCTAGGTCGGGGATCGAGCAGTACTTC.

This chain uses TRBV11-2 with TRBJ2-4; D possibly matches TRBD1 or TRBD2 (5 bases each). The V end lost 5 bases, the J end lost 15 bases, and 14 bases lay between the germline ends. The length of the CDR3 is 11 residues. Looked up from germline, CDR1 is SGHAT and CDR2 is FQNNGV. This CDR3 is CASSPRGPGYF. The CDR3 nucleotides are TGTGCCAGCAGCCCCCGGGGCCCTGGGTACTTC.

This chain's CDR3 is CASSPIWSSYNEQFF. The CDR3 DNA reads as TGTGCCAGCAGTCCTATCTGGAGCTCCTACAATGAGCAGTTCTTC. This chain links TRBV27 with TRBJ2-1; D ambiguous. The CDR3 has 15 residues. Trimming left V 5 bases short and J 0 bases short, with 11 bases between. Germline V gene lookup returns CDR1 MNHEY and CDR2 SMNVEV (reference sequence).

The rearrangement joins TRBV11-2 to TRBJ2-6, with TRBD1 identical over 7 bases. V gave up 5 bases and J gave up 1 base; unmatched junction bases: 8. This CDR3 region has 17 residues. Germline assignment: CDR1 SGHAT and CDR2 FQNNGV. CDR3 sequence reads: CASSLTGSSSGANVLTF. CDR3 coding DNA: TGTGCCAGCAGCCTGACAGGGTCCTCATCTGGGGCCAACGTCCTGACTTTC. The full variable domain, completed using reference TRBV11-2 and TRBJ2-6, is EAGVAQSPRYKIIEKRQSVAFWCNPISGHATLYWYQQILGQGPKLLIQFQNNGVVDDSQLPKDRFSAERLKGVDSTLKIQPAKLEDSAVYLCASSLTGSSSGANVLTFGAGSRLTVL.

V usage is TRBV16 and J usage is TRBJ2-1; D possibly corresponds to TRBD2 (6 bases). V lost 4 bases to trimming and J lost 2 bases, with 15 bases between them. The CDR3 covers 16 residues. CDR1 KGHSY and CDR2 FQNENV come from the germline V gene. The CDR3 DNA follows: TGTGCCAGCAGCCCGACTCGGGGGTCCGCCTACAATGAGCAGTTCTTC. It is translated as CASSPTRGSAYNEQFF.

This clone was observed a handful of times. CDR3 nucleotides: TGTGCCTGGAGTGCTCCCGGGACAGGGAACTATGGCTACACCTTC. Its protein is CAWSAPGTGNYGYTF. The V gene is TRBV30, the J gene TRBJ1-2, with 9 nucleotides matching TRBD1. Germline CDR1 GTSNPN, CDR2 SVGIG (reference sequence). The V gene end was trimmed by 1 base and the J gene end by 2 bases; junction bases not matched to a gene: 5. The CDR3 spans 15 residues.

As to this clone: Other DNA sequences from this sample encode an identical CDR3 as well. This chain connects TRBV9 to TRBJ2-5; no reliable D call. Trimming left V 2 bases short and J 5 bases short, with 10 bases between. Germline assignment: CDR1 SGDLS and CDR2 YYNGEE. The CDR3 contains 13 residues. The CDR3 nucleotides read TGTGCCAGCAGCGTTCAAGGTACGGAGACCCAGTACTTC. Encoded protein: CASSVQGTETQYF.

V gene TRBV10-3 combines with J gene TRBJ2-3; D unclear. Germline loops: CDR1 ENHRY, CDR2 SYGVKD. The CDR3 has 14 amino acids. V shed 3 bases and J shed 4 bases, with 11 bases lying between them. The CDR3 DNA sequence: TGTGCCATCAGTGATTCTCTCGGCGCAGATACGCAGTATTTT. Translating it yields CAISDSLGADTQYF.

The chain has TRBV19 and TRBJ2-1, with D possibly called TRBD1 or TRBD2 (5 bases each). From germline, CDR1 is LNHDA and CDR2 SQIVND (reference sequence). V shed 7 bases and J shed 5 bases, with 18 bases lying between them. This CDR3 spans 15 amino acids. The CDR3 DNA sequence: TGTGCCAGTATCAGGGACCACGTAATCCACAATGAGCAGTTCTTC. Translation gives CASIRDHVIHNEQFF.

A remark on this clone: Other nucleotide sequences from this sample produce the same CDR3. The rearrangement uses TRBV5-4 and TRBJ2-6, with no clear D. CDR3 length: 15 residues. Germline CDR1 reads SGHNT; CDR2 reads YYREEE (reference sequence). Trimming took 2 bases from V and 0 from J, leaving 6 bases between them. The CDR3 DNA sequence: TGTGCCAGCAGCTTAGCCGGCTCTGGGGCCAACGTCCTGACTTTC. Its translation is CASSLAGSGANVLTF. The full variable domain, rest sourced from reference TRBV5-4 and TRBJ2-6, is ETGVTQSPTHLIKTRGQQVTLRCSSQSGHNTVSWYQQALGQGPQFIFQYYREEENGRGNFPPRFSGLQFPNYSSELNVNALELDDSALYLCASSLAGSGANVLTFGAGSRLTVL.

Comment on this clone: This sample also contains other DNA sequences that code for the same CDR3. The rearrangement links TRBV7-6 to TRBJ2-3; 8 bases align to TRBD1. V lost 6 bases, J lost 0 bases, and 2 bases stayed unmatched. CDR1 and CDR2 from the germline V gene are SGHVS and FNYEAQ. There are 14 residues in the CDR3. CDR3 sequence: CASRTGGSTDTQYF. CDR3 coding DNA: TGTGCCAGCAGAACAGGGGGAAGCACAGATACGCAGTATTTT.

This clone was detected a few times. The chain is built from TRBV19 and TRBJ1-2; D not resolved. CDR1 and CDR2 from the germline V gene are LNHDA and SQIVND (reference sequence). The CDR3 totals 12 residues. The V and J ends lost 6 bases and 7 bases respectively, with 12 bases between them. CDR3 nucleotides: TGTGCCAGTAGGTTCGGGGAGCTTGGCTACACCTTC. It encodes CASRFGELGYTF.

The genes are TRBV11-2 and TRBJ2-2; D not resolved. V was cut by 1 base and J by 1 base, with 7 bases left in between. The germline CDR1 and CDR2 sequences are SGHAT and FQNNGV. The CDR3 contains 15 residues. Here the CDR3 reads CASSLGWGNTGELFF. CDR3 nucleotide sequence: TGTGCCAGCAGCTTAGGTTGGGGGAACACCGGGGAGCTGTTTTTT.

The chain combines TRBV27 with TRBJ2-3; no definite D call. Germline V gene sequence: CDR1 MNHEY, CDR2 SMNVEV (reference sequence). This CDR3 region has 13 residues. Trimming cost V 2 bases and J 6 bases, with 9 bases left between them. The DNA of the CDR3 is TGTGCCAGCAGTTTAAGGACGGAGGATACGCAGTATTTT. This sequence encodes CASSLRTEDTQYF.

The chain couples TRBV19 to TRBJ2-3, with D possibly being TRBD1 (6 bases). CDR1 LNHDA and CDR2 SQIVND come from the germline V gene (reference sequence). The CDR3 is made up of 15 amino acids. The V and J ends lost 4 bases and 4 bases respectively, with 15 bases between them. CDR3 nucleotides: TGTGCCAGTAGTAGAGGACAGTGGGGCGCAGATACGCAGTATTTT. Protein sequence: CASSRGQWGADTQYF.